These 9 T cell receptor beta chains share one sample of origin, sequenced in a study of T cell clonality in common variable immunodeficiency. Repertoires were generated with immunoSEQ multiplex PCR, while TCRdb's copy carries only in-frame clones and drops some. The sample yields 40,000 to 45,000 clones, without any singletons. Sequencing was carried out using peripheral blood mononuclear cells. The receptors derive from a person aged 18 to 69 in good health.

This clone was seen repeatedly, ten times or more. The read terminates 3 residues before the CDR3 end, so the remaining end is supplied by the germline J gene. V gene TRBV4-1 combines with J gene TRBJ2-7, with D uncertain. V was clipped by 1 base and J by 2 bases, with 9 bases between them. This CDR3 is 14 amino acids long. Germline loops: CDR1 MGHRA, CDR2 YSYEKL. The CDR3 sequence: CASSQALVTYEQYF. The sequenced CDR3 bases are TGCGCCAGCAGCCAAGCTTTAGTGACCTACGAG.

This clone was recorded at least ten times. The read falls 3 residues short of the CDR3 end, and the missing part is taken from the germline J gene. The genes are TRBV18 and TRBJ2-5; no definite D call. The V gene's germline CDR1 is KGHSH and CDR2 LQKENI. The CDR3 contains 13 residues. Trimming removed 4 bases from V and 5 bases from J, with 11 bases in between. CDR3 bases read: TGTGCCAGCTCACTCCGACAAGGGGAGACC. Translated: CASSLRQGET. From start to end, the CDR3 is CASSLRQGETQYF.

This clone showed up many times. The read halts 3 residues ahead of the CDR3 end, with the missing end drawn from the germline J gene. The chain employs TRBV20-1 and TRBJ2-1, with D tentatively TRBD1 (5 bases). Deletions cut 8 bases from V and 5 bases from J, with 22 bases between. CDR1 is DFQATT and CDR2 is SNEGSKA in the germline V gene (reference sequence). The CDR3 loop spans 15 amino acids. CDR3 bases read: TGCAGTCCCCGTCCTGGGGCGAATGGAGACAATGAG. This codes for CSPRPGANGDNE. The complete CDR3 protein is CSPRPGANGDNEQFF.

This clone has a handful of counts. The CDR3 bases that were read are TGCGCCAGCACCGACTGGGGGGGGCGGTCCGAG. It yields the protein CASTDWGGRSE. The full CDR3 is CASTDWGGRSEQYF. This chain uses TRBV5-1 with TRBJ2-7, with D perhaps matching TRBD2 (7 bases). The read terminates 3 residues before the CDR3 end, so the remaining end is supplied by the germline J gene. V was shortened by 6 bases and J by 6 bases, with 19 bases between the two germline ends. This CDR3 is 14 amino acids long. The germline CDR1 and CDR2 sequences are SGHRS and YFSETQ.

This clone was observed at least ten times. From the germline J gene comes the end of the CDR3, since the read stops 3 residues before it. J is TRBJ1-1 and V is TRBV5-6; D is ambiguous. CDR3 length: 15 residues. V dropped 1 base and J dropped 2 bases, with 12 bases sitting between them. Germline assignment: CDR1 SGHDT and CDR2 YYEEEE. The CDR3 reads CASSLRPDSNTEAFF. CDR3 DNA (partial): TGTGCCAGCAGCTTGCGTCCAGATTCAAACACTGAA.

This clone was detected many times. The read ends 3 residues shy of where the CDR3 ends; the end is completed using the germline J gene. The chain combines TRBV5-1 with TRBJ2-3, with TRBD1 identical over 10 bases. Germline V gene data show CDR1 as SGHRS and CDR2 as YFSETQ. This CDR3 is 15 amino acids long. V dropped 4 bases and J dropped 4; count of bases not matched to a gene: 6. This chain's CDR3 is CASSPRTGGSDTQYF. Partial CDR3 DNA: TGCGCCAGCAGCCCCAGGACAGGGGGATCAGATACG.

This clone was found many times. Sequencing ends 3 residues short of the CDR3 end; the germline J gene provides the rest. The gene calls are TRBV6-1 and TRBJ1-6; possible D gene TRBD1, 5 bases. The length of the CDR3 is 13 residues. Germline V gene sequence: CDR1 MNHNS, CDR2 SASEGT. Trimming stripped 3 bases from V and 10 bases from J, with 10 bases between. CDR3 DNA, as far as it was read: TGTGCCAGCAGTGAGGACAATTGGTCACCC. Translated: CASSEDNWSP. The whole CDR3 sequence is CASSEDNWSPLHF.

This clone was observed many times. The read ends 3 residues shy of where the CDR3 ends; the end is completed using the germline J gene. The chain recombines TRBV30 with TRBJ1-5; tentative D call: TRBD1 (5 bases). Germline V CDR1 and CDR2: GTSNPN, SVGIG (reference sequence). The V gene lost 4 bases and the J gene lost 4 bases, with 11 bases spanning the gap. The CDR3 sequence is 13 residues long. The CDR3 bases that were read are TGTGCCTGGACGGGGGGAGGGAATCAGCCC. Its translation is CAWTGGGNQP. The entire CDR3 protein is CAWTGGGNQPQHF.

This clone was counted ten times or more. The read stops 3 residues short of the end of the CDR3; the missing end is completed from the germline J gene. The J gene is TRBJ2-1, the V gene TRBV4-2; 14 bases line up with TRBD2. This CDR3 comprises 16 residues. The V gene end was trimmed by 3 bases and the J gene end by 4 bases; junction bases not matched to a gene: 2. Looked up from germline, CDR1 is LGHNA and CDR2 is YNFKEQ. The CDR3 spells CASSQGLAGAYNEQFF. The DNA read from the CDR3 is TGTGCCAGCAGCCAGGGACTAGCGGGGGCTTACAATGAG.